This TCR beta chain comes out of a study of glioma-infiltrating T cells. V lost 1 base and J lost 4, with 4 bases in between. The CDR3 has 12 amino acids. This clonotype was counted many times. The iRepertoire nested amplicon-rescue multiplex PCR amplified TCR alpha and beta CDR3s from RNA. Input was about 95-400 ng of tissue mRNA or PBMC total RNA. From the multiplex PCR reads, TCRdb called clonotypes with MiXCR, one entry per CDR3 protein. The table has some 180,000 distinct CDR3 sequences, 30% to 40% seen once; the top ten hold 20%. The sample taken for sequencing was glioma tissue, nonneoplastic brain tissue, or PBMCs (not recorded which). The genes are TRBV12-3 or TRBV12-4 and TRBJ1-2; D unresolved. The clonotype originates from a human donor with low-grade glioma or glioblastoma, undergoing nonglioma brain surgery, or in good health (not recorded which). The CDR3 nucleotides read TGTGCCAGCAGTTTAGGTCTCTATGGCTACACCTTC. This translates into CASSLGLYGYTF.